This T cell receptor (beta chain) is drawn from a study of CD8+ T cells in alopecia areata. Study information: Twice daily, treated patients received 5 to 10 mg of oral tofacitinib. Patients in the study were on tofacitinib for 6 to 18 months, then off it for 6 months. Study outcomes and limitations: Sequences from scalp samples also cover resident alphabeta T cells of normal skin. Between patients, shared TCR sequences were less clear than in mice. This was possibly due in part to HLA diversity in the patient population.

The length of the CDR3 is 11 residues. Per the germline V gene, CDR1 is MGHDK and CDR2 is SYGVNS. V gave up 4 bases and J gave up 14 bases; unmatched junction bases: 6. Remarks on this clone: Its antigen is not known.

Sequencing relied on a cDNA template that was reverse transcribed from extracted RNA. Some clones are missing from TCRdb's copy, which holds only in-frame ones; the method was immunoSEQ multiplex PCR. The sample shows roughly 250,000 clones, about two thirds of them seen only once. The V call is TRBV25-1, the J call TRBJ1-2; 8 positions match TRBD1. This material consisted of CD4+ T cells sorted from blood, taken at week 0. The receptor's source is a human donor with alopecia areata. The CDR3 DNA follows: TGTGCCAGCAGTGCCCCGGGACAGGAAACCTTC. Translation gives CASSAPGQETF.